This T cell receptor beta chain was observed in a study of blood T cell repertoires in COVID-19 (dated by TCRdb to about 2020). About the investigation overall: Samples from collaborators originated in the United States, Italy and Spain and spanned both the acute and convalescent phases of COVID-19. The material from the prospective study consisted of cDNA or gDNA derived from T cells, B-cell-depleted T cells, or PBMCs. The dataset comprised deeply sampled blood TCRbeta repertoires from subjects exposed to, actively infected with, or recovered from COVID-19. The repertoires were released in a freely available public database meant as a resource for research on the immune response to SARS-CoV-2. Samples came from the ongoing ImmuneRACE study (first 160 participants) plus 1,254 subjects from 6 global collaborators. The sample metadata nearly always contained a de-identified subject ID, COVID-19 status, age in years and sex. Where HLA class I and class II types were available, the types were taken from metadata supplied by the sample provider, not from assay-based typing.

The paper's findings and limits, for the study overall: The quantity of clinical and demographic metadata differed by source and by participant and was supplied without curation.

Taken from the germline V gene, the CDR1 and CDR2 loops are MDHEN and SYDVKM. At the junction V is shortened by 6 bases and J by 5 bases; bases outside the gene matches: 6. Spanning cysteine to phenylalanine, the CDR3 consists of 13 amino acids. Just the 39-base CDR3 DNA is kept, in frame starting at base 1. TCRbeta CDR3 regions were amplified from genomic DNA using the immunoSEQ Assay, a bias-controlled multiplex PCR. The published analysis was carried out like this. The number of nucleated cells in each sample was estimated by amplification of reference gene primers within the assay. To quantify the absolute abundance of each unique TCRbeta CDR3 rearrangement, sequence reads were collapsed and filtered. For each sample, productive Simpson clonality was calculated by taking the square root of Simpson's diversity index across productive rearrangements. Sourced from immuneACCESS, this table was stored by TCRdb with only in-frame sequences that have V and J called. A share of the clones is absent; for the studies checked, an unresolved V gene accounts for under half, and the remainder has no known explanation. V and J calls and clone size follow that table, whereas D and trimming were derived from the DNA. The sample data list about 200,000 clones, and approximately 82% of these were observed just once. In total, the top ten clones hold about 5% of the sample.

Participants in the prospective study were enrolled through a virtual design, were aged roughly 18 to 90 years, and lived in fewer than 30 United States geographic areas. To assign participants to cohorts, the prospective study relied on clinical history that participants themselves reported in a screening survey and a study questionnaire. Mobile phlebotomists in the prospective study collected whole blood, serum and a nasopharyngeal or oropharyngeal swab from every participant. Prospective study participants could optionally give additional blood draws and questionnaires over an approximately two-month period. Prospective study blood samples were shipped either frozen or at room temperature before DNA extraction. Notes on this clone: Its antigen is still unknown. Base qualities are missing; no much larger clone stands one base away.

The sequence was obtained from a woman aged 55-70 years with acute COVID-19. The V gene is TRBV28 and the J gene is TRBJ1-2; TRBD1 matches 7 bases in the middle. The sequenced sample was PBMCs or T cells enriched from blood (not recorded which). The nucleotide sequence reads TGTGCCAGCAGGACGACAGGGAGGTATGGCTACACCTTC. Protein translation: CASRTTGRYGYTF.